The 28 T cell receptor beta chains listed next were all sequenced from one sample in a study of graft-versus-host responses after intestinal transplantation. Clones were read by immunoSEQ multiplex PCR, and TCRdb kept only the in-frame ones, dropping some. Of 57,000 or so clones in the sample, approximately 90% were seen once. This material consisted of PBMCs, taken almost 120 days after intestinal transplantation. The receptors stem from a human patient who received an intestinal transplant, so some T cells may come from the graft donor.

The chain uses TRBV5-8 and TRBJ2-7; 7 bases line up with TRBD1. Germline-derived CDR1 and CDR2 are SGHTS and YDEGEE. V lost 3 bases, J lost 0 bases, and 15 bases stayed unmatched. The length of the CDR3 is 18 residues. CDR3 amino acids: CASSSDRLGLAASYEQYF. In nucleotides, the CDR3 is TGTGCCAGCAGCTCGGACAGGTTGGGTCTAGCCGCCTCCTACGAGCAGTACTTC.

V and J are TRBV7-9 and TRBJ2-7, with no clear D. The CDR3 extends over 13 amino acids. The germline V and J ends were trimmed by 1 base and 6 bases, with 10 bases remaining between them. Germline V gene lookup returns CDR1 SEHNR and CDR2 FQNEAQ (reference sequence). The chain's CDR3 is CASSLDVGAEQYF. The CDR3 DNA follows: TGTGCCAGCAGCTTAGATGTGGGCGCCGAGCAGTACTTC. Supplemented by reference TRBV7-9 and TRBJ2-7, the full variable domain reads DTGVSQNPRHKITKRGQNVTFRCDPISEHNRLYWYRQTLGQGPEFLTYFQNEAQLEKSRLLSDRFSAERPKGSFSTLEIQRTEQGDSAMYLCASSLDVGAEQYFGPGTRLTVT.

The gene calls are TRBV9 and TRBJ1-6; 7 bases fit TRBD1. Unmatched junction bases numbered 5, after V lost 3 bases and J lost 5 bases. Germline lookup yields CDR1 SGDLS and CDR2 YYNGEE. This CDR3 has 15 residues. For the CDR3, the DNA is TGTGCCAGCAGCGATGGGACAGTTAATAATTCACCCCTCCACTTT. Residues: CASSDGTVNNSPLHF.

J is TRBJ2-7 and V is TRBV28; TRBD2 matches at 15 bases. The CDR3 is made up of 16 amino acids. Germline loops: CDR1 MDHEN, CDR2 SYDVKM. V lost 6 bases and J lost 6; bases outside the gene matches: 9. The CDR3, as DNA: TGTGCCAGCAGCTTGACCGGACTAGCGGGAGGGTCCGAGCAGTACTTC. It codes for CASSLTGLAGGSEQYF. The full variable domain, with the rest looked up from reference TRBV28 and TRBJ2-7, is DVKVTQSSRYLVKRTGEKVFLECVQDMDHENMFWYRQDPGLGLRLIYFSYDVKMKEKGDIPEGYSVSREKKERFSLILESASTNQTSMYLCASSLTGLAGGSEQYFGPGTRLTVT.

This sequence joins TRBV27 and TRBJ2-7, with D uncertain. Germline-derived CDR1 and CDR2 are MNHEY and SMNVEV (reference sequence). V dropped 0 bases and J dropped 2 bases, with 14 bases sitting between them. CDR3 length: 16 residues. CDR3 in amino acids: CASSLSSTGVPYEQYF. In DNA, the CDR3 is TGTGCCAGCAGTTTATCTTCGACGGGCGTACCCTACGAGCAGTACTTC.

The chain is built from TRBV5-1 and TRBJ2-4; 9 bases are shared with TRBD1. Trimming removed 4 bases from V and 2 bases from J; junction bases left unmatched: 7. CDR1 SGHRS and CDR2 YFSETQ come from the germline V gene. CDR3 size: 16 residues. Written as DNA, the CDR3 is TGCGCCAGCAGCCCTCGGGACAGGGTGACCAAAAACATTCAGTACTTC. Protein sequence: CASSPRDRVTKNIQYF.

V usage is TRBV23-1 and J usage is TRBJ2-7, with D perhaps TRBD2 (5 bases). TRBV23-1 is an ORF, and what it does is uncertain. Between the trimmed V and J ends, which lost 4 bases and 7 bases, there was a span of 5 bases. This CDR3 is 10 amino acids long. CDR3 DNA sequence: TGCGCCAGCAGTCCGGGGGAGCAGTACTTC. Translated: CASSPGEQYF.

This chain links TRBV28 with TRBJ1-4; 9 nucleotides align to TRBD1. Germline values: CDR1 MDHEN, CDR2 SYDVKM. This CDR3 has 16 residues. The ends lost 6 bases at V and 8 bases at J; junction bases unmatched: 13. Written as DNA, the CDR3 is TGTGCCAGCAGCCCTGATCGGGGGACAGGGTCGGAAAAACTGTTTTTT. Protein: CASSPDRGTGSEKLFF.

The CDR3 is CASSWTVNQPQHF. The CDR3 DNA is TGTGCCAGCAGTTGGACAGTCAATCAGCCCCAGCATTTT. V usage is TRBV7-2 and J usage is TRBJ1-5; D might be TRBD1 (6 bases). Germline V CDR1 and CDR2: SGHTA, FQGNSA. With 6 bases removed from V and 3 bases from J, the gap between germline ends came to 9 bases. The CDR3 has 13 residues.

The chain links TRBV6-5 to TRBJ2-7; no clear D. V was trimmed by 5 bases and J by 7 bases, leaving 12 bases between them. CDR1 and CDR2 from the germline V gene are MNHEY and SVGAGI. The CDR3 spans 12 residues. The CDR3 loop reads CASSGRQKEQYF. The CDR3 DNA follows: TGTGCCAGCAGTGGTCGCCAGAAGGAGCAGTACTTC.

The chain combines TRBV18 with TRBJ1-1; D gene ambiguous. Germline V gives CDR1 KGHSH, CDR2 LQKENI. Trimming left V 0 bases short and J 5 bases short, with 10 bases between. This CDR3 contains 14 residues. The CDR3 DNA reads TGTGCCAGCTCACCACCCCTAAGCAGGACTGAAGCTTTCTTT. As protein: CASSPPLSRTEAFF. The full variable domain, completed using reference TRBV18 and TRBJ1-1, is NAGVMQNPRHLVRRRGQEARLRCSPMKGHSHVYWYRQLPEEGLKFMVYLQKENIIDESGMPKERFSAEFPKEGPSILRIQQVVRGDSAAYFCASSPPLSRTEAFFGQGTRLTVV.

The V call is TRBV27, the J call TRBJ2-7; 14 nucleotides line up with TRBD2. J was trimmed by 3 bases and V by 4 bases; bases with no gene match: 2. The germline V gene encodes CDR1 MNHEY and CDR2 SMNVEV (reference sequence). The CDR3 loop spans 15 amino acids. The CDR3, as DNA: TGTGCCAGCAGTTCGGGACTAGCGGGGGTCTACGAGCAGTACTTC. Protein product: CASSSGLAGVYEQYF.

As DNA, the CDR3 is TGTGCCAGCAGCCCCTATCAGAGCTCCTACGAGCAGTACTTC. Translation: CASSPYQSSYEQYF. The chain carries TRBV5-6 and TRBJ2-7, with D unclear. Trimming cost V 4 bases and J 0 bases, with 11 bases left between them. The CDR3 covers 14 residues. Germline V gene sequence: CDR1 SGHDT, CDR2 YYEEEE. The entire variable domain, with the rest obtained from reference TRBV5-6 and TRBJ2-7, is as follows: DAGVTQSPTHLIKTRGQQVTLRCSPKSGHDTVSWYQQALGQGPQFIFQYYEEEERQRGNFPDRFSGHQFPNYSSELNVNALLLGDSALYLCASSPYQSSYEQYFGPGTRLTVT.

The chain couples TRBV5-1 to TRBJ2-1; the match to TRBD2 covers 15 bases. CDR1 SGHRS and CDR2 YFSETQ come from the germline V gene. The ends lost 4 bases at V and 8 bases at J; junction bases unmatched: 13. The CDR3 contains 18 residues. CDR3 residues: CASSGWTSGRAPSDEQFF. As DNA, the CDR3 is TGCGCCAGCAGCGGATGGACTAGCGGGAGGGCCCCGTCAGATGAGCAGTTCTTC.

The chain is built from TRBV11-1 and TRBJ2-5, with D perhaps given as TRBD1 or TRBD2 (5 bases each). This CDR3 is 15 amino acids long. Trimming pared 7 bases from V and 1 base from J, leaving 16 bases between. In germline, CDR1 is SGHAT, CDR2 FQDESV (reference sequence). The CDR3 sequence is CASTKSPGPQETQYF. The CDR3 coding sequence is TGTGCCAGCACCAAAAGCCCGGGACCCCAAGAGACCCAGTACTTC.

The CDR3 DNA is TGTGCCAGCTCACCAGGGCTAGGGGGCAGGGACGGCTACACCTTC. This gives the protein CASSPGLGGRDGYTF. The chain joins TRBV18 to TRBJ1-2; TRBD1 matches at 7 bases. Germline V lookup: CDR1 KGHSH, CDR2 LQKENI. This CDR3 is 15 amino acids long. J was trimmed by 8 bases and V by 2 bases; bases with no gene match: 11.

The chain carries TRBV6-6 and TRBJ2-5; D call uncertain. V was cut by 2 bases and J by 1 base, with 5 bases left in between. CDR1 is MNHNY and CDR2 is SVGAGI in the germline V gene (reference sequence). This CDR3 comprises 13 residues. The CDR3, as DNA: TGTGCCAGCAGTTACGCTAGCCAAGAGACCCAGTACTTC. Translating gives CASSYASQETQYF.

The J gene is TRBJ1-1, the V gene TRBV28, with D possibly matching TRBD1 (6 bases). V was clipped by 6 bases and J by 0 bases, with 20 bases between them. CDR1 and CDR2 from the germline V gene are MDHEN and SYDVKM. The CDR3 length is 17 residues. As DNA, the CDR3 is TGTGCCAGCAGACTAGGCCGCACAGGGATCATGAACACTGAAGCTTTCTTT. Translating gives CASRLGRTGIMNTEAFF. The complete variable domain, with remaining parts taken from reference TRBV28 and TRBJ1-1, reads DVKVTQSSRYLVKRTGEKVFLECVQDMDHENMFWYRQDPGLGLRLIYFSYDVKMKEKGDIPEGYSVSREKKERFSLILESASTNQTSMYLCASRLGRTGIMNTEAFFGQGTRLTVV.

Only one count was recorded for this clone. This chain links TRBV5-4 with TRBJ2-7; possibly TRBD2 for D (6 bases). V dropped 1 base and J dropped 3 bases, with 14 bases sitting between them. The CDR3 covers 15 residues. The germline V gene encodes CDR1 SGHNT and CDR2 YYREEE (reference sequence). In nucleotides, the CDR3 is TGTGCCAGCAGCTTGTCGAGTGGGGGGATCTACGAGCAGTACTTC. It codes for CASSLSSGGIYEQYF.

The rearrangement joins TRBV7-2 to TRBJ1-2, with TRBD1 as a possible D gene (5 bases). V gave up 0 bases and J gave up 8 bases, with 10 bases separating them. CDR3 length equals 13 residues. Germline V gives CDR1 SGHTA, CDR2 FQGNSA. The CDR3, as DNA: TGTGCCAGCAGCTTAGCGGAGGGGTGGGGCTACACCTTC. Its translation: CASSLAEGWGYTF.

The V call is TRBV7-9, the J call TRBJ1-2; D not resolved. Trimming took off 4 bases at V and 5 bases at J, with 8 bases between the two ends. This CDR3 contains 12 residues. Germline V CDR1 and CDR2: SEHNR, FQNEAQ (reference sequence). CDR3 sequence (DNA): TGTGCCAGCAGCTCGACGGAGTATGGCTACACCTTC. It translates to CASSSTEYGYTF.

The gene calls are TRBV19 and TRBJ2-5; 11 positions match TRBD2. Near its end, the DNA agrees better with TRBJ2-7, so the J call may be wrong. This CDR3 comprises 15 residues. Germline assignment: CDR1 LNHDA and CDR2 SQIVND (reference sequence). Here the CDR3 reads CASSLAGGWTYEQYF. The CDR3 DNA sequence: TGTGCCAGTAGCCTAGCGGGGGGTTGGACCTACGAGCAGTACTTC.

The chain employs TRBV7-9 and TRBJ2-1; D is unclear. V gave up 5 bases and J gave up 1 base, with 6 bases separating them. The CDR3 runs 13 residues. From germline, CDR1 is SEHNR and CDR2 FQNEAQ (reference sequence). The CDR3 sequence is CASSHRSYNEQFF. As DNA, the CDR3 is TGTGCCAGCAGCCACCGTTCCTACAATGAGCAGTTCTTC.

The rearrangement joins TRBV19 to TRBJ2-7; the match to TRBD2 covers 16 bases. The CDR3 runs to 22 residues. In germline, CDR1 is LNHDA, CDR2 SQIVND (reference sequence). V lost 5 bases to trimming and J lost 5 bases; unmatched junction nucleotides: 24. The CDR3 is CASSPTPPFAGTSGRAPNEQYF. Here the CDR3 DNA reads TGTGCCAGTAGTCCTACCCCACCATTCGCCGGGACTAGCGGGAGGGCTCCCAACGAGCAGTACTTC.

J is TRBJ2-5 and V is TRBV28; D ambiguous. CDR1 MDHEN and CDR2 SYDVKM come from the germline V gene. CDR3 size: 13 residues. V lost 3 bases and J 2 bases, leaving 7 bases between the germline ends. CDR3 residues: CASSFLVQETQYF. CDR3 DNA sequence: TGTGCCAGCAGTTTTCTCGTTCAAGAGACCCAGTACTTC.

The chain joins TRBV7-9 to TRBJ2-7; 9 bases fit TRBD1. The CDR3 totals 11 residues. Losses at the gene ends were 5 bases for V and 7 bases for J; bases not matched to a gene: 0. Germline V gene lookup returns CDR1 SEHNR and CDR2 FQNEAQ (reference sequence). CDR3 amino acids: CASSGQGEQYF. CDR3 DNA: TGTGCCAGCAGCGGACAGGGGGAGCAGTACTTC.

The chain recombines TRBV30 with TRBJ1-2, with TRBD1 matching over 11 bases. V lost 5 bases, J lost 4 bases, and 3 bases stayed unmatched. Germline V gene lookup returns CDR1 GTSNPN and CDR2 SVGIG (reference sequence). CDR3 size: 13 residues. CDR3 protein: CAWGQGASYGYTF. The CDR3 coding sequence is TGTGCCTGGGGACAGGGGGCCTCCTATGGCTACACCTTC.

This rearrangement joins TRBV2 to TRBJ2-3; no clear D. CDR1 and CDR2 (germline): SNHLY, FYNNEI. The CDR3 is made up of 15 amino acids. V lost 3 bases and J lost 0, with 10 bases in between. As DNA, the CDR3 is TGTGCCAGCAGTGACGATGGTGCTAGCACAGATACGCAGTATTTT. Residues: CASSDDGASTDTQYF.